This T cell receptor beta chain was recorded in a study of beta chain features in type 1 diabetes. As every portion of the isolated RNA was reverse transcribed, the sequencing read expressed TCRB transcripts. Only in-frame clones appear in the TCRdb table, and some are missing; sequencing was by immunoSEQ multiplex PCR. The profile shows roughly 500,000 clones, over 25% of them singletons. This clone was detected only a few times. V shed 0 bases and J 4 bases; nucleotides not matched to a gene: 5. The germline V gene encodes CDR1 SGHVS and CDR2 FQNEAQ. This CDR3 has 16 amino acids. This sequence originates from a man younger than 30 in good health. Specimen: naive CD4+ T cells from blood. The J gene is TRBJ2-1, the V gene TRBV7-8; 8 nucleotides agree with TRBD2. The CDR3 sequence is CASSLAKTSGYNEQFF. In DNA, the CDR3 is TGTGCCAGCAGCTTAGCGAAAACTAGCGGATACAATGAGCAGTTCTTC.